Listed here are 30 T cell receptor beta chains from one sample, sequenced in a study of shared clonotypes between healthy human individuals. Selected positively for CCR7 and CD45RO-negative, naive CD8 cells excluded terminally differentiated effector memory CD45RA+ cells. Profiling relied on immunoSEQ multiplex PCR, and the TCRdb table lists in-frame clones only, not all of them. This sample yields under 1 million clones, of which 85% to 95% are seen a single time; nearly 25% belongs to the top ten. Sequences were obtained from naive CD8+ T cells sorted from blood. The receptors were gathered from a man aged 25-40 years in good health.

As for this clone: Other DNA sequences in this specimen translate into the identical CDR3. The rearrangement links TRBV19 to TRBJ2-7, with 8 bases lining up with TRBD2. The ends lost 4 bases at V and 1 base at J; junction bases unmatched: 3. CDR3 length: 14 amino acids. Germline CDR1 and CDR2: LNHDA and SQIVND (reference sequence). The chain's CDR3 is CASSKSGSSYEQYF. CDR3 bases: TGTGCCAGTAGTAAGAGCGGGAGTTCCTACGAGCAGTACTTC.

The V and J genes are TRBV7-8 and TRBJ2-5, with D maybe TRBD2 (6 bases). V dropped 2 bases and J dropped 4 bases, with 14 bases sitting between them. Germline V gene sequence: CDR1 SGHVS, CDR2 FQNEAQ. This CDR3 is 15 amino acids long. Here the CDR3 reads CASSLRVGGRETQYF. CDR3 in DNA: TGTGCCAGCAGCTTAAGGGTAGGAGGGCGAGAGACCCAGTACTTC.

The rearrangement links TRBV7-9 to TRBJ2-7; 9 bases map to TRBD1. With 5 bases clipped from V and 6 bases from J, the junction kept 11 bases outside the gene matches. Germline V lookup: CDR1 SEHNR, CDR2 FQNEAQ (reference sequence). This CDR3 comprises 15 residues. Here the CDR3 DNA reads TGTGCCAGCAGCCCCAGTCCCGGGACAGGGACCGAGCAGTACTTC. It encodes CASSPSPGTGTEQYF.

The CDR3 sequence: CASSQDLTGGNTEAFF. The DNA of the CDR3 is TGCGCCAGCAGCCAAGATCTAACAGGGGGGAACACTGAAGCTTTCTTT. The chain uses TRBV4-3 and TRBJ1-1; 8 bases agree with TRBD1. The CDR3 is 16 residues long. V was clipped by 0 bases and J by 1 base; unmatched bases: 4. CDR1 is LGHNA and CDR2 is YSLEER in the germline V gene.

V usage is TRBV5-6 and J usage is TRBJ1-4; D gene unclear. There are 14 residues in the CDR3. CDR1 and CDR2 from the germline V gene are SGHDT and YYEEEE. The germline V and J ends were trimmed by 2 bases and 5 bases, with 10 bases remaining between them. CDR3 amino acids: CASSLRRYNEKLFF. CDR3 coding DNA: TGTGCCAGCAGCTTAAGACGATACAATGAAAAACTGTTTTTT.

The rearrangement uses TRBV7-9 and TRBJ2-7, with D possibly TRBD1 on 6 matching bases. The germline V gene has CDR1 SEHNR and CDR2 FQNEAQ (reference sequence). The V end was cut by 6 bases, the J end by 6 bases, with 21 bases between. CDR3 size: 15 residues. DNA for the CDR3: TGTGCCAGCAGTTTTTACCGGGACACCTATCTCGAGCAGTACTTC. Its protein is CASSFYRDTYLEQYF.

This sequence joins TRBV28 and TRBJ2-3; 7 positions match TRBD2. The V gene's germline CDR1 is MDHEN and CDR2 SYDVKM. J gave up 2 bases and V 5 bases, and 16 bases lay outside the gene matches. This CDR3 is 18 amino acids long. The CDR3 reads CASSPPWVAGEPTDTQYF. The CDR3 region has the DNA TGTGCCAGCAGTCCTCCCTGGGTAGCGGGTGAGCCCACAGATACGCAGTATTTT.

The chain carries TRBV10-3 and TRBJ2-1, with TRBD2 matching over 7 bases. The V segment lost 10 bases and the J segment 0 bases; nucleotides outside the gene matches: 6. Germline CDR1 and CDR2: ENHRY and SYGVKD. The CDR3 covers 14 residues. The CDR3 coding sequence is TGTGCCAGCCTAGCGGAAGACTCCTACAATGAGCAGTTCTTC. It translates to CASLAEDSYNEQFF.

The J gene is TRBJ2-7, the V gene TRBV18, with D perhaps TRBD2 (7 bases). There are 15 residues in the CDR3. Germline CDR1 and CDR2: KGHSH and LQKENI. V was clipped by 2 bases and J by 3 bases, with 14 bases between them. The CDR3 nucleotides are TGTGCCAGCTCACCAATGGGGGAGGGGGACTACGAGCAGTACTTC. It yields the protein CASSPMGEGDYEQYF.

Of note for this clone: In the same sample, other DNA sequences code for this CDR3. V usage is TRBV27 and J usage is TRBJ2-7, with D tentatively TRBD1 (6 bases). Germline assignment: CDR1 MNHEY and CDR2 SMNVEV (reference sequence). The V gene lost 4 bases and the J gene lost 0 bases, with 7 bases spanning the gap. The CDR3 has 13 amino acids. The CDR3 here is CASSSDSSYEQYF. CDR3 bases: TGTGCCAGCAGTTCGGACAGCTCCTACGAGCAGTACTTC.

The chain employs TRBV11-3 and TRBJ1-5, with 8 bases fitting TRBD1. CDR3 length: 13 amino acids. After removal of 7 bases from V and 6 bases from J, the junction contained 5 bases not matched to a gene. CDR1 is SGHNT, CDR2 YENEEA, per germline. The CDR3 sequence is CASITGGCQPQHF. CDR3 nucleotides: TGTGCCAGCATTACAGGGGGTTGTCAGCCCCAGCATTTT.

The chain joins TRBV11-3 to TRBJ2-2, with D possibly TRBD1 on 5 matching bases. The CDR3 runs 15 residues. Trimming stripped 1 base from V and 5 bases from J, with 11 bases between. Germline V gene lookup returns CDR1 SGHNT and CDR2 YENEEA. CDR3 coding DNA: TGTGCCAGCAGCTTAGTAAGGGGTGGAACCGGGGAGCTGTTTTTT. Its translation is CASSLVRGGTGELFF.

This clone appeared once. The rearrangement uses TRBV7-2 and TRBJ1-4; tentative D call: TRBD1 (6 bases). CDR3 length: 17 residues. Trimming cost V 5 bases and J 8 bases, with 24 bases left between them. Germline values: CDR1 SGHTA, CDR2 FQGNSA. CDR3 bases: TGTGCCAGCAGCCCTATAGGGGGGGGGAACTTCGAGGAAAAACTGTTTTTT. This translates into CASSPIGGGNFEEKLFF.

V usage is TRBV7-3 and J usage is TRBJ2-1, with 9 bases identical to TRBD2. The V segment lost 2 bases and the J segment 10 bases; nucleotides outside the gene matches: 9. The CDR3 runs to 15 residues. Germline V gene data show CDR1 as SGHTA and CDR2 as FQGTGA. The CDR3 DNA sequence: TGTGCCAGCAGCTTAGAGGGCGGGACTAGCCTAGAGCAGTTCTTC. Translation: CASSLEGGTSLEQFF.

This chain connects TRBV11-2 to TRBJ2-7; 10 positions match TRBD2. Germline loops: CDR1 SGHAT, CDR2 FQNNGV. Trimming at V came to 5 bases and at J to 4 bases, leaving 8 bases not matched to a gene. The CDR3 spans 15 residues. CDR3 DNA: TGTGCCAGCAGCCCAGAGCCTAGCGGGAGTTACGAGCAGTACTTC. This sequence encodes CASSPEPSGSYEQYF. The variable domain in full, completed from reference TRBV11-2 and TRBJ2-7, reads EAGVAQSPRYKIIEKRQSVAFWCNPISGHATLYWYQQILGQGPKLLIQFQNNGVVDDSQLPKDRFSAERLKGVDSTLKIQPAKLEDSAVYLCASSPEPSGSYEQYFGPGTRLTVT.

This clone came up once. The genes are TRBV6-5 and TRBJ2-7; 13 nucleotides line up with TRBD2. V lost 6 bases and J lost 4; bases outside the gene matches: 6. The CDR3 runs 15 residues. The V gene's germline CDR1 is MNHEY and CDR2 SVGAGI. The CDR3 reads CASRPGLAGAYEQYF. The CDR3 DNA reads TGTGCCAGCAGACCCGGACTAGCGGGAGCGTACGAGCAGTACTTC.

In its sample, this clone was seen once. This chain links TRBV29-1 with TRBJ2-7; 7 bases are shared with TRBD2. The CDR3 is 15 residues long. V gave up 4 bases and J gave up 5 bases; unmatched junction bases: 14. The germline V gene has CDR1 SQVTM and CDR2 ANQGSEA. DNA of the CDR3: TGCAGCGTTGTCGGGGGGAGTGGACTGTGGCACGAGCAGTACTTC. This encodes CSVVGGSGLWHEQYF.

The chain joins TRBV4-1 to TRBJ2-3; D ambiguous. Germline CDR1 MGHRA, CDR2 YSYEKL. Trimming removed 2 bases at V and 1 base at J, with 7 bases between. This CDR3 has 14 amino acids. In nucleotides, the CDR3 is TGCGCCAGCAGCCAATGGGCCGGCACAGATACGCAGTATTTT. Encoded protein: CASSQWAGTDTQYF.

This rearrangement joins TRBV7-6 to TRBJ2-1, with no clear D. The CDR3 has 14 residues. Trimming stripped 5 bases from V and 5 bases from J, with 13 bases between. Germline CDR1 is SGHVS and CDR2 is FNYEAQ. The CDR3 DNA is TGTGCCAGCAGCCCCCGAGGCCAGAACAATGAGCAGTTCTTC. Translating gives CASSPRGQNNEQFF.

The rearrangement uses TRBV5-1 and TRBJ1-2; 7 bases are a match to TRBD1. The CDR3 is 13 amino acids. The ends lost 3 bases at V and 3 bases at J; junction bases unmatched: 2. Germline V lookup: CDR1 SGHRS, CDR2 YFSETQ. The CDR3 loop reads CASSYDRDYGYTF. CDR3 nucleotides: TGCGCCAGCAGCTACGACAGGGACTATGGCTACACCTTC.

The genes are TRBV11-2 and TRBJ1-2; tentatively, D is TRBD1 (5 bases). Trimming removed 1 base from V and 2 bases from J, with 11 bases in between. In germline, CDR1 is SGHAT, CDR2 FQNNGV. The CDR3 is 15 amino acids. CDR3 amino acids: CASSLGDRENYGYTF. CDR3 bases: TGTGCCAGCAGCTTAGGTGACAGAGAAAACTATGGCTACACCTTC.

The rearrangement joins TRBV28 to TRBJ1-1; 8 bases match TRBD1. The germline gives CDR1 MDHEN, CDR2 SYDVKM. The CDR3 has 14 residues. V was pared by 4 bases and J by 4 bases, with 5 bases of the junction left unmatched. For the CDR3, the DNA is TGTGCCAGCAGTTGGACAGGGAGGGCCACTGAAGCTTTCTTT. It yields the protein CASSWTGRATEAFF.

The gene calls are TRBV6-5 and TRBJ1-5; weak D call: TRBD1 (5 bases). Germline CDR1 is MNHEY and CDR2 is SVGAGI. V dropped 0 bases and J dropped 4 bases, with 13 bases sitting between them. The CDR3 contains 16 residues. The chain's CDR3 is CASSYSGVNVNQPQHF. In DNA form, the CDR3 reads TGTGCCAGCAGTTACTCGGGGGTAAACGTTAATCAGCCCCAGCATTTT.

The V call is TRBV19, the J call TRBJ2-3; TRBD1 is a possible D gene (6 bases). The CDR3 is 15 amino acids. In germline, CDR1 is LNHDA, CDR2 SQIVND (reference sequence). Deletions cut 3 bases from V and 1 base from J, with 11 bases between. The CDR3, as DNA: TGTGCCAGTAGTATTCGGGACACAGGCACAGATACGCAGTATTTT. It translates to CASSIRDTGTDTQYF.

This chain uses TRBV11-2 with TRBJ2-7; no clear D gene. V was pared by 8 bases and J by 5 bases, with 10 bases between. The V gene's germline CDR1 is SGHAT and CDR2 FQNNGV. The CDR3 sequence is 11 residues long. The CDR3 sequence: CASLLRDEQYF. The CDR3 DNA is TGTGCCAGCCTTCTTAGGGACGAGCAGTACTTC.

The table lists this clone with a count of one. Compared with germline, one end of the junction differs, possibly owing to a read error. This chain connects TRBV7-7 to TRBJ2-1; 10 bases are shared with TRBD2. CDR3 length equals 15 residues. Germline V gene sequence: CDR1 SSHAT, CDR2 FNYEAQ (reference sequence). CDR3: CASSLGLAGDDEQFF. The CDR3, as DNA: TGTGCTAGCAGCTTAGGTCTAGCGGGAGACGATGAGCAGTTCTTC.

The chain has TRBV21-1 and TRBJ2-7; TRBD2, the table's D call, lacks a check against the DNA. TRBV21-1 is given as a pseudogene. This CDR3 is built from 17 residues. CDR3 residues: CASSKSTSVAGGGEQYF. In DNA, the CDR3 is TGTGCCAGCAGCAAATCCACGTCCGTGGCGGGAGGTGGCGAGCAGTACTTC.

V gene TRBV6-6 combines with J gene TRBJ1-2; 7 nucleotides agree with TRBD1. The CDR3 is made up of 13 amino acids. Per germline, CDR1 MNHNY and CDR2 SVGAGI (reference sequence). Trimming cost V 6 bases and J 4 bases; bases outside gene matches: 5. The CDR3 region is CASRPGTAYGYTF. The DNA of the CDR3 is TGTGCCAGCAGACCCGGGACAGCCTATGGCTACACCTTC.

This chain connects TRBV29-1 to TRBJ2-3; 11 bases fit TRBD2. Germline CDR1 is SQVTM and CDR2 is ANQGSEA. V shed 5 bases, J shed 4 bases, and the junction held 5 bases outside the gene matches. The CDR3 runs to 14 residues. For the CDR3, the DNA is TGCAGCGTTTTACTAGCGGGAGATGCAGATACGCAGTATTTT. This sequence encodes CSVLLAGDADTQYF.

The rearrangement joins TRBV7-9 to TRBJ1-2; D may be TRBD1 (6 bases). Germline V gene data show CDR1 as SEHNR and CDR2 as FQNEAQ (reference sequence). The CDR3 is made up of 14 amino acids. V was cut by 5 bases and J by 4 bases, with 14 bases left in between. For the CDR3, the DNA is TGTGCCAGCAGCCGAACGGACAGAACCTATGGCTACACCTTC. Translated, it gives CASSRTDRTYGYTF.